The 11 T cell receptor beta chains reported below all come from one sample, sequenced in a study of shared clonotypes between healthy human individuals. Assay used: immunoSEQ multiplex PCR; TCRdb lists only in-frame clones, some missing. Among 730,000 or so clones listed, more than 70% were seen once. The sequenced sample was memory CD4+ T cells sorted from blood. Noted subset: CD45RA-negative fraction. Receptors were obtained from a woman aged 25 to 39 in good health.

V and J are TRBV5-6 and TRBJ1-3; no definite D call. The CDR3 spans 15 residues. The ends were cut back, 5 bases at V and 8 bases at J, with 20 bases in the middle. CDR1 and CDR2 (germline): SGHDT, YYEEEE. The CDR3 sequence is CASRISALPKHTIYF. CDR3 DNA sequence: TGTGCCAGCAGAATTTCCGCACTCCCCAAACACACCATATATTTT.

This sequence joins TRBV5-1 and TRBJ1-1, with D possibly TRBD1 on 6 matching bases. Germline-derived CDR1 and CDR2 are SGHRS and YFSETQ. The CDR3 runs to 15 residues. Trimming removed 5 bases from V and 6 bases from J, with 20 bases in between. CDR3 nucleotide sequence: TGCGCCAGCAGTTTTGCTGGGACATTTGACGCTGAAGCTTTCTTT. Translating it yields CASSFAGTFDAEAFF.

V and J are TRBV19 and TRBJ1-2, with 10 bases identical to TRBD1. With 2 bases clipped from V and 7 bases from J, the junction kept 7 bases outside the gene matches. There are 15 residues in the CDR3. Per germline, CDR1 LNHDA and CDR2 SQIVND (reference sequence). This chain's CDR3 is CASSISGTGESGYTF. Written as DNA, the CDR3 is TGTGCCAGTAGTATATCTGGGACAGGGGAAAGTGGCTACACCTTC. The full variable domain, rest sourced from reference TRBV19 and TRBJ1-2, is DGGITQSPKYLFRKEGQNVTLSCEQNLNHDAMYWYRQDPGQGLRLIYYSQIVNDFQKGDIAEGYSVSREKKESFPLTVTSAQKNPTAFYLCASSISGTGESGYTFGSGTRLTVV.

This clone occurred once. This chain uses TRBV2 with TRBJ2-3, with 9 bases identical to TRBD2. The length of the CDR3 is 15 residues. J was trimmed by 0 bases and V by 6 bases; bases with no gene match: 4. Germline CDR1 reads SNHLY; CDR2 reads FYNNEI. The CDR3 protein is CASSPSGVSTDTQYF. The CDR3 DNA reads TGTGCCAGCAGCCCTAGCGGGGTTAGCACAGATACGCAGTATTTT.

The V call is TRBV19, the J call TRBJ1-1, with unresolved D. Germline CDR1 reads LNHDA; CDR2 reads SQIVND (reference sequence). V lost 2 bases and J 13 bases, leaving 11 bases between the germline ends. The CDR3 is 11 residues long. The CDR3 here is CASSIPGGVFF. DNA of the CDR3: TGTGCCAGTAGTATACCGGGCGGCGTTTTCTTT. Variable domain in full (rest from reference TRBV19 and TRBJ1-1): DGGITQSPKYLFRKEGQNVTLSCEQNLNHDAMYWYRQDPGQGLRLIYYSQIVNDFQKGDIAEGYSVSREKKESFPLTVTSAQKNPTAFYLCASSIPGGVFFGQGTRLTVV.

The genes are TRBV11-2 and TRBJ1-1; D not certain. V lost 5 bases and J lost 6, with 7 bases in between. This CDR3 comprises 11 residues. Germline lookup yields CDR1 SGHAT and CDR2 FQNNGV. Written as DNA, the CDR3 is TGTGCCAGCAGCCCCGGACCTGAAGCTTTCTTT. Translated, it gives CASSPGPEAFF.

This clone was counted at least ten times. The chain employs TRBV6-5 and TRBJ1-2; TRBD1 is a possible D gene (5 bases). This CDR3 is built from 12 residues. The V gene's germline CDR1 is MNHEY and CDR2 SVGAGI. V shed 4 bases and J shed 8 bases, with 11 bases lying between them. The CDR3 region is CASSLRGGGYTF. CDR3 bases: TGTGCCAGCAGTTTAAGGGGCGGCGGCTACACCTTC.

The V gene is TRBV7-9, the J gene TRBJ1-1, with D tentatively TRBD1 (6 bases). In germline, CDR1 is SEHNR, CDR2 FQNEAQ (reference sequence). Trimming left V 4 bases short and J 4 bases short, with 13 bases between. CDR3 length: 14 amino acids. DNA of the CDR3: TGTGCCAGCAGCTGGGAGGGAGGGGGCACTGAAGCTTTCTTT. Translation: CASSWEGGGTEAFF.

This clone is a singleton in its sample. The chain recombines TRBV7-8 with TRBJ2-3; 11 nucleotides line up with TRBD2. Trimming at V came to 0 bases and at J to 2 bases, leaving 7 bases not matched to a gene. The CDR3 has 18 amino acids. CDR1 is SGHVS, CDR2 FQNEAQ, per germline. The CDR3 protein is CASSLASLAGGTTDTQYF. The CDR3 coding sequence is TGTGCCAGCAGCTTAGCAAGTCTAGCGGGAGGAACCACAGATACGCAGTATTTT.

The table lists this clone with many counts. The chain combines TRBV27 with TRBJ2-2, with 7 positions matching TRBD2. CDR1 MNHEY and CDR2 SMNVEV come from the germline V gene (reference sequence). This CDR3 has 13 residues. With 8 bases clipped from V and 4 bases from J, the junction kept 4 bases outside the gene matches. The DNA of the CDR3 is TGTGCCAGCCGAACTAGCGTCACCGGGGAGCTGTTTTTT. Translated, it gives CASRTSVTGELFF.

The rearrangement joins TRBV7-2 to TRBJ2-5; the D is unclear. This CDR3 comprises 12 residues. V lost 6 bases and J lost 5, with 10 bases in between. CDR1 and CDR2 (germline): SGHTA, FQGNSA. This CDR3 reads CASSLNRETQYF. The CDR3 DNA is TGTGCCAGCAGTTTAAATCGGGAGACCCAGTACTTC.